Given below is one TCR beta chain in context. Its antigen remains unknown. This record comes from a study of cytomegalovirus exposure and HLA in healthy donors. Study as a whole: One earlier analysis, a look at 150 million to 200 million T cells, found approximately 120 million unique TCR beta sequences.

Overall study results and limits: In vitro, a few CMV-associated chains proved specific for CMV antigens.

The junction had 13 bases not matched to a gene; V was cut back by 1 base and J by 15 bases. Germline CDR1 and CDR2: SGHTA and FQGNSA. CDR3 length equals 16 residues. The PCR had 60 Vbeta and 13 Jbeta primers. This table comes from immunoSEQ multiplex PCR, and its TCRdb copy is limited to in-frame clones, with some not included. The table shows 90,000 to 100,000 clones, with 70% to 85% occurring only once. The chain joins TRBV7-2 to TRBJ2-1; 12 nucleotides agree with TRBD2. Material: PBMCs. The sequence was obtained from a man over 45 in good health and CMV-seronegative. The CDR3 here is CASSLVLAGGPGMGFF. The CDR3 DNA is TGTGCCAGCAGCTTAGTTCTAGCGGGAGGGCCCGGGATGGGGTTCTTC. Filled out from reference TRBV7-2 and TRBJ2-1, the complete variable domain reads GAGVSQSPSNKVTEKGKDVELRCDPISGHTALYWYRQSLGQGLEFLIYFQGNSAPDKSGLPSDRFSAERTGGSVSTLTIQRTQQEDSAVYLCASSLVLAGGPGMGFFGPGTRLTVL.